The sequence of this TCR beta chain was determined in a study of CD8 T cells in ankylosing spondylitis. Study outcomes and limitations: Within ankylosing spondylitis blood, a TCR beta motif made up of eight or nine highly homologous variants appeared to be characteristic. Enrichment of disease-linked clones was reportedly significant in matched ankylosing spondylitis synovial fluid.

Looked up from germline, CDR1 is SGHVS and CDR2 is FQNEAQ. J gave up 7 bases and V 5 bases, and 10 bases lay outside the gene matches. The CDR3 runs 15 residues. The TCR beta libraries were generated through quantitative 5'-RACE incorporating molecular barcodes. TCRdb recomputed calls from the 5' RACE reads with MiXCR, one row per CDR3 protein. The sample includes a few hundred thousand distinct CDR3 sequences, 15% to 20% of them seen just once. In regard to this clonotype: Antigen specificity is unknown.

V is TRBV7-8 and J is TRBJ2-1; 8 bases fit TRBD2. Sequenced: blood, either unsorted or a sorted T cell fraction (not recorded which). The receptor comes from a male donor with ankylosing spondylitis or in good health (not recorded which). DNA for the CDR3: TGTGCCAGCAGCCCGACGAGCGGGAGTTTTAATGAGCAGTTCTTC. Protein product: CASSPTSGSFNEQFF.